This paragraph covers one TCR beta chain sequence. Clones were sequenced by immunoSEQ multiplex PCR, and TCRdb holds only the in-frame ones, with some missing. This table has 120,000 to 150,000 clones, more than 80% appearing once. The source of the sample is a study of blood T cell repertoires in COVID-19. Study-level background: The origin of the acute and convalescent COVID-19 samples was the United States, Italy and Spain.

V shed 4 bases and J 9 bases; nucleotides not matched to a gene: 7. CDR3 length: 15 residues. CDR1 SGHVS and CDR2 FQNEAQ come from the germline V gene. This TCR was sampled from a human donor with acute or convalescent COVID-19. The donor label of this sample is uncertain. The chain recombines TRBV7-8 with TRBJ1-6; 9 bases are a match to TRBD1. Sequenced sample: peripheral blood. This chain's CDR3 is CASSSGTGHGSPLHF. Here the CDR3 DNA reads TGTGCCAGCAGCTCTGGGACAGGGCATGGTTCACCCCTCCACTTT.